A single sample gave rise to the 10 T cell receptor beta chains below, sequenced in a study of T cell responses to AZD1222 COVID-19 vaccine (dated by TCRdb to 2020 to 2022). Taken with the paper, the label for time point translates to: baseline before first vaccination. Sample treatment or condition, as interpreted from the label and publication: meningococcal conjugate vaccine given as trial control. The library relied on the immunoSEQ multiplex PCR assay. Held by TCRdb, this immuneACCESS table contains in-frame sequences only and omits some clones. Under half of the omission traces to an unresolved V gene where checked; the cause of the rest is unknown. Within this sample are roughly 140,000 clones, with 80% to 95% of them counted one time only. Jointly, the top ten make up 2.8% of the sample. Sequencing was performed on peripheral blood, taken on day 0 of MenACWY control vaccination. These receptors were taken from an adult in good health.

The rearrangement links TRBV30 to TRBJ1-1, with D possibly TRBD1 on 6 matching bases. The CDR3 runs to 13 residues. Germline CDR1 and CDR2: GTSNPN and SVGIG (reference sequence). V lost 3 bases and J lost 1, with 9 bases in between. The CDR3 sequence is CAWRRTANTEAFF. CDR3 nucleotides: TGTGCCTGGAGAAGGACAGCGAACACTGAAGCTTTCTTT.

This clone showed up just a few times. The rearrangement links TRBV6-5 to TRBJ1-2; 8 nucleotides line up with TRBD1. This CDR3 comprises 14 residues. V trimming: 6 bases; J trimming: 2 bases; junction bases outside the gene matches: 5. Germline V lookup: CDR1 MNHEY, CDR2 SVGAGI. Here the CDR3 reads CASRSGQDNYGYTF. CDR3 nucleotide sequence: TGTGCCAGCAGATCGGGACAGGACAACTATGGCTACACCTTC.

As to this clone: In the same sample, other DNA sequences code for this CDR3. CDR3 coding DNA: TGCGCCAGCAGCACTTCGACAGGGTCAGGAAACACCATATATTTT. Translation: CASSTSTGSGNTIYF. The gene calls are TRBV5-1 and TRBJ1-3; 7 bases are a match to TRBD1. The CDR3 spans 15 residues. V was clipped by 4 bases and J by 4 bases; unmatched bases: 8. CDR1 is SGHRS, CDR2 YFSETQ, per germline.

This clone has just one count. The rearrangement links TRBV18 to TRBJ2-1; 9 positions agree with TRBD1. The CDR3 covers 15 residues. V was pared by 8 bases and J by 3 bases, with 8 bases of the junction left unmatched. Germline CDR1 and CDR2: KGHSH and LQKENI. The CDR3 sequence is CASEVDRGFYNEQFF. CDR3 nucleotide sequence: TGTGCCAGCGAAGTGGACAGGGGATTCTACAATGAGCAGTTCTTC.

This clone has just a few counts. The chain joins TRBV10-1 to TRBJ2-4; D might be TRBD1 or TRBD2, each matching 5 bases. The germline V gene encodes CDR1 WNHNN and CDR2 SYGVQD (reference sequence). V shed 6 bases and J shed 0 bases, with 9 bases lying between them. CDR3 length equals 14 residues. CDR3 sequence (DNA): TGCGCCAGCAGGAGGGGCCTAGCCAAAAACATTCAGTACTTC. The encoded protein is CASRRGLAKNIQYF.

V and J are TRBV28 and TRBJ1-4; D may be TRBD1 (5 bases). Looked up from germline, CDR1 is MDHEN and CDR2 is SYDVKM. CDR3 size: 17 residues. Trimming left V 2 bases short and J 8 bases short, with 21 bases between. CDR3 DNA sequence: TGTGCCAGCAGTTTAGTGGGAATGAAGGGGCGCGGGGAAAAACTGTTTTTT. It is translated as CASSLVGMKGRGEKLFF.

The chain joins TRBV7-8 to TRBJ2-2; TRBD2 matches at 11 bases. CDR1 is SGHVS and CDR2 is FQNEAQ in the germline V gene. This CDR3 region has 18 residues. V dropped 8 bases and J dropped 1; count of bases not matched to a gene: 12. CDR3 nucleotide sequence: TGTGCCAGCGGCGGGGGACTAGCGGTTACCCTGAACACCGGGGAGCTGTTTTTT. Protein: CASGGGLAVTLNTGELFF.

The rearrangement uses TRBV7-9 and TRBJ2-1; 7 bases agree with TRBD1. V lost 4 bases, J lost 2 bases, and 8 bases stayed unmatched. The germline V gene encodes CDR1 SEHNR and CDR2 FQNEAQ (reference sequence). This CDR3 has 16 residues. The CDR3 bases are TGTGCCAGCAGCTCCCCCCAGGGACAGACCTACAATGAGCAGTTCTTC. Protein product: CASSSPQGQTYNEQFF.

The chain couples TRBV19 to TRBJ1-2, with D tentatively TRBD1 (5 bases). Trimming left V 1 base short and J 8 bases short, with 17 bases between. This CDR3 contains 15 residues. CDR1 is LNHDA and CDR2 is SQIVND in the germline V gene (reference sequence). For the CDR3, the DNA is TGTGCCAGTAGTATAGTGGTGGGGCCTAGTGGAGGCTACACCTTC. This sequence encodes CASSIVVGPSGGYTF.

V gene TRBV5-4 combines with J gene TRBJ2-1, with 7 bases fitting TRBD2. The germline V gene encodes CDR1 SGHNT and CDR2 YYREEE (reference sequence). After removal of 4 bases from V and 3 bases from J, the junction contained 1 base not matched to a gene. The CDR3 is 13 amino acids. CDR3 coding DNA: TGTGCCAGCAGCCGGACTAGCTACAATGAGCAGTTCTTC. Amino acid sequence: CASSRTSYNEQFF.